This passage covers 24 T cell receptor beta chains from one sample sequenced in a study of shared clonotypes between healthy human individuals (dated by TCRdb to the early 2020s). Library generation was performed with the immunoSEQ multiplex PCR assay. This immuneACCESS table, as held by TCRdb, lists in-frame sequences with V and J called but not all clones. Of the missing ones, under half trace to an unresolved V gene in checked studies; the others have no known cause. For this sample there are hundreds of thousands of clones; around 78% appear just once. 12% of the sample belongs to the ten largest clones. Sequencing was performed on PBMCs. The receptors come from a woman aged 40-49 years in good health. Some clones in this sample may be carry-over from other donors' samples.

This clone has more than one count but fewer than ten. The chain carries TRBV5-1 and TRBJ2-1; TRBD1 agrees at 10 bases. The trim removed 5 bases at V and 7 bases at J, leaving 15 bases unmatched. Germline V gives CDR1 SGHRS, CDR2 YFSETQ. This CDR3 has 17 amino acids. This CDR3 reads CASREDRGNIDGNEQFF. In nucleotides, the CDR3 is TGCGCCAGCAGGGAGGACAGGGGGAATATTGATGGTAATGAGCAGTTCTTC. The complete variable domain, with remaining parts taken from reference TRBV5-1 and TRBJ2-1, reads KAGVTQTPRYLIKTRGQQVTLSCSPISGHRSVSWYQQTPGQGLQFLFEYFSETQRNKGNFPGRFSGRQFSNSRSEMNVSTLELGDSALYLCASREDRGNIDGNEQFFGPGTRLTVL.

CDR3 region: CASRPGLATHEQYF. The CDR3 region has the DNA TGCGCCAGCAGACCGGGACTAGCTACCCACGAGCAGTACTTC. The chain has TRBV10-2 and TRBJ2-7; 9 bases fit TRBD2. V shed 6 bases and J 5 bases; nucleotides not matched to a gene: 8. This CDR3 contains 14 residues. Germline V gene lookup returns CDR1 WSHSY and CDR2 SAAADI.

As for this clone: It is likely a read error: a sequence one base away is far more abundant. The chain joins TRBV7-9 to TRBJ1-3; 10 nucleotides agree with TRBD1. Per the germline V gene, CDR1 is SEHNR and CDR2 is FQNEAQ (reference sequence). This CDR3 comprises 17 residues. V shed 5 bases and J 0 bases; nucleotides not matched to a gene: 7. The CDR3 DNA reads as TGTGCCAGCAGCACCCGACAGGGGGCTCTCTCTGGAAACACCATATATTTT. Its translation: CASSTRQGALSGNTIYF.

A note on this clone: Different DNA sequences within this sample yield the same CDR3. This chain connects TRBV30 to TRBJ2-7; unclear D gene. Germline values: CDR1 GTSNPN, CDR2 SVGIG (reference sequence). The V end lost 2 bases, the J end lost 7 bases, and 9 bases lay between the germline ends. The CDR3 has 11 amino acids. In DNA, the CDR3 is TGTGCCTGGAGTTTGGGCGGTGAGCAGTACTTC. Protein sequence: CAWSLGGEQYF.

The chain links TRBV6-5 to TRBJ2-7; 10 bases align to TRBD2. Looked up from germline, CDR1 is MNHEY and CDR2 is SVGAGI. Trimming removed 8 bases from V and 3 bases from J; junction bases left unmatched: 10. The CDR3 loop spans 15 amino acids. The CDR3 DNA reads TGTGCCAGCTCCTACTATAGCGGGAGGTACTACGAGCAGTACTTC. Protein sequence: CASSYYSGRYYEQYF.

This chain joins TRBV5-3 and TRBJ1-1, with 8 bases fitting TRBD1. TRBV5-3 is reported as an ORF; its role is uncertain. This CDR3 has 15 amino acids. V lost 3 bases and J lost 3; bases outside the gene matches: 7. This CDR3 reads CARSCAGGRDTEAFF. CDR3 nucleotide sequence: TGTGCCAGAAGCTGCGCAGGGGGCCGGGACACTGAAGCTTTCTTT.

The V call is TRBV2, the J call TRBJ2-3; D not resolved. The V and J ends lost 7 bases and 1 base respectively, with 9 bases between them. The CDR3 sequence is 13 residues long. CDR1 is SNHLY and CDR2 is FYNNEI in the germline V gene. The CDR3 DNA sequence: TGTGCCAGCAAGGAGAGCGGCACAGATACGCAGTATTTT. Its protein is CASKESGTDTQYF.

The rearrangement uses TRBV11-2 and TRBJ2-5, with unresolved D. The germline CDR1 and CDR2 sequences are SGHAT and FQNNGV. V lost 0 bases and J lost 0, with 5 bases in between. The CDR3 is 14 amino acids. Written as DNA, the CDR3 is TGTGCCAGCAGCTTAGATCCGTACCAAGAGACCCAGTACTTC. As protein: CASSLDPYQETQYF.

The V call is TRBV27, the J call TRBJ1-4; TRBD1 aligns across 7 bases. This CDR3 region has 15 residues. The J segment lost 3 bases and the V segment lost 6 bases, leaving 7 bases of the junction unmatched. Germline CDR1 is MNHEY and CDR2 is SMNVEV (reference sequence). CDR3 sequence: CASSRGDSSNEKLFF. The DNA for the CDR3 is TGTGCCAGCAGCCGCGGGGACAGCTCTAATGAAAAACTGTTTTTT.

Notes on this clone: A much bigger clone sits one base away, suggesting this may be a read error. The chain carries TRBV7-8 and TRBJ2-5; no reliable D call. The CDR3 loop spans 11 amino acids. V was cut by 4 bases and J by 1 base, with 1 base left in between. Germline V CDR1 and CDR2: SGHVS, FQNEAQ. CDR3 region: CASSSQETQYF. The CDR3 region has the DNA TGTGCCAGCAGCTCCCAAGAGACCCAGTACTTC.

The chain joins TRBV5-1 to TRBJ2-3; perhaps TRBD1 as D (6 bases). The germline CDR1 and CDR2 sequences are SGHRS and YFSETQ. This CDR3 is built from 11 residues. V was cut by 6 bases and J by 6 bases, with 8 bases left in between. CDR3 sequence: CASKGVDTQYF. CDR3 coding DNA: TGCGCCAGCAAGGGGGTTGATACGCAGTATTTT.

This clone has a count of ten or more. The V gene is TRBV9, the J gene TRBJ2-1, with D perhaps TRBD2 (5 bases). The ends were cut back, 4 bases at V and 9 bases at J, with 14 bases in the middle. CDR1 and CDR2 (germline): SGDLS, YYNGEE. The length of the CDR3 is 13 residues. CDR3 nucleotides: TGTGCCAGCAGCATAGAGACCAGCGGTGAGCAGTTCTTC. Translated, it gives CASSIETSGEQFF.

The rearrangement uses TRBV6-4 and TRBJ2-1; D is unresolved. Germline V gives CDR1 MRHNA, CDR2 SNTAGT. This CDR3 is 14 amino acids long. V was clipped by 5 bases and J by 6 bases, with 14 bases between them. CDR3 protein: CASSPRGETNEQFF. The CDR3 region has the DNA TGTGCCAGCAGTCCGCGTGGGGAAACCAATGAGCAGTTCTTC.

In this sample, this clone turned up a few times. The chain carries TRBV10-3 and TRBJ1-5; TRBD1 agrees at 7 bases. The CDR3 extends over 13 amino acids. The J segment lost 3 bases and the V segment lost 6 bases, leaving 2 bases of the junction unmatched. The germline CDR1 and CDR2 sequences are ENHRY and SYGVKD. The CDR3 protein is CAIRGQYNQPQHF. Here the CDR3 DNA reads TGTGCCATCAGGGGACAGTACAATCAGCCCCAGCATTTT.

V gene TRBV19 combines with J gene TRBJ2-7, with TRBD1 matching over 9 bases. The CDR3 length is 13 residues. CDR1 is LNHDA, CDR2 SQIVND, per germline (reference sequence). Losses at the gene ends were 8 bases for V and 4 bases for J; bases not matched to a gene: 6. The CDR3 region is CASGDRATYEQYF. The CDR3 DNA follows: TGTGCCAGTGGGGACAGGGCGACATACGAGCAGTACTTC. Variable domain in full (rest from reference TRBV19 and TRBJ2-7): DGGITQSPKYLFRKEGQNVTLSCEQNLNHDAMYWYRQDPGQGLRLIYYSQIVNDFQKGDIAEGYSVSREKKESFPLTVTSAQKNPTAFYLCASGDRATYEQYFGPGTRLTVT.

V gene TRBV28 combines with J gene TRBJ2-7, with D unresolved. This CDR3 is 15 amino acids long. Germline V gene data show CDR1 as MDHEN and CDR2 as SYDVKM. Trimming shortened V by 4 bases and J by 1 base, and 14 bases separated the two germline ends. For the CDR3, the DNA is TGTGCCAGCAGTTCCCCCTCGGACGGATCCTACGAGCAGTACTTC. Translated, it gives CASSSPSDGSYEQYF.

The gene calls are TRBV5-5 and TRBJ2-6; TRBD1 aligns across 9 bases. Germline CDR1 is SGHKS and CDR2 is YYEKEE (reference sequence). This CDR3 spans 16 amino acids. Germline trimming cut 3 bases from V and 11 bases from J; bases unmatched to any gene: 12. CDR3 bases: TGTGCCAGCAGCTCGTCCCGGGACAGGGAACGATACGTCCTGACTTTC. It encodes CASSSSRDRERYVLTF.

On this clone: Other DNA sequences in this specimen translate into the identical CDR3. This CDR3 reads CASSLSGSYNEQFF. CDR3 nucleotides: TGCGCCAGCAGCTTGAGCGGGAGTTACAATGAGCAGTTCTTC. The chain couples TRBV5-1 to TRBJ2-1; TRBD2 agrees at 8 bases. Germline loops: CDR1 SGHRS, CDR2 YFSETQ. This CDR3 is built from 14 residues. Germline trimming cut 1 base from V and 4 bases from J; bases unmatched to any gene: 1.

The CDR3 region has the DNA TGTGCCAGCAGTGAAATGGTAGGAGTGAACTATGGCTACACCTTC. Amino acid sequence: CASSEMVGVNYGYTF. This rearrangement joins TRBV6-1 to TRBJ1-2; no reliable D call. This CDR3 is 15 amino acids long. V lost 2 bases to trimming and J lost 2 bases, with 12 bases between them. Germline loops: CDR1 MNHNS, CDR2 SASEGT.

The rearrangement uses TRBV4-3 and TRBJ1-4; possible D gene TRBD1, 5 bases. Germline CDR1 is LGHNA and CDR2 is YSLEER. The CDR3 consists of 16 residues. Trimming pared 0 bases from V and 4 bases from J, leaving 12 bases between. The CDR3 region has the DNA TGCGCCAGCAGCCAAGAAGGAAGACAGAATAATGAAAAACTGTTTTTT. Its protein product is CASSQEGRQNNEKLFF.

V and J are TRBV5-1 and TRBJ2-1; 13 nucleotides agree with TRBD2. J lost 8 bases, V lost 4 bases, and 6 bases had no gene match. The CDR3 length is 15 residues. Germline CDR1 is SGHRS and CDR2 is YFSETQ. The CDR3 nucleotides read TGCGCCAGCAGCCTAGGACTAGCGGGAGTCTATGAGCAGTTCTTC. Its protein product is CASSLGLAGVYEQFF.

CDR3 loop: CASIEGRGAGRATQYF. CDR3 nucleotide sequence: TGTGCCAGCATAGAGGGACGGGGAGCGGGAAGGGCTACGCAGTATTTT. The genes are TRBV7-9 and TRBJ2-3, with TRBD2 matching 7 bases. This CDR3 comprises 16 residues. In germline, CDR1 is SEHNR, CDR2 FQNEAQ (reference sequence). Losses at the gene ends were 7 bases for V and 8 bases for J; bases not matched to a gene: 18.

The gene calls are TRBV2 and TRBJ2-1; 9 nucleotides align to TRBD1. Germline trimming cut 6 bases from V and 8 bases from J; bases unmatched to any gene: 14. Germline values: CDR1 SNHLY, CDR2 FYNNEI. There are 16 residues in the CDR3. CDR3 coding DNA: TGTGCCAGCAGCCCCGGACGGGGGACAGGGTTCTATGAGCAGTTCTTC. This encodes CASSPGRGTGFYEQFF.

This clone has more than one count but fewer than ten. The rearrangement links TRBV30 to TRBJ2-5; 10 bases align to TRBD2. The J segment lost 4 bases and the V segment lost 4 bases, leaving 18 bases of the junction unmatched. Germline assignment: CDR1 GTSNPN and CDR2 SVGIG (reference sequence). The CDR3 consists of 18 residues. CDR3 DNA: TGTGCCTGGAAGGGAGTGGGAAAGCGGGAGGGCCGACGAGAGACCCAGTACTTC. It yields the protein CAWKGVGKREGRRETQYF.